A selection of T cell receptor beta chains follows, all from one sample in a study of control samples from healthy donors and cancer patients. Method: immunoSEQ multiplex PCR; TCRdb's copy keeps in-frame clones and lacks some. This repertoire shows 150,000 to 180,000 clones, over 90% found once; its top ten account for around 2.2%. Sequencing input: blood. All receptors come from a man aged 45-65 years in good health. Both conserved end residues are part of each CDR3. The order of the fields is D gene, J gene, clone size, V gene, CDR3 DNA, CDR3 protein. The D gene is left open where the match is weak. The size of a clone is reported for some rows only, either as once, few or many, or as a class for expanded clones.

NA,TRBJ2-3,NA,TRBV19,TGTGCCAGTAGTCCACTACAGGGAGAGTGGGATACGCAGTATTTT,CASSPLQGEWDTQYF
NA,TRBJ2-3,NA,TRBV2,TGTGCCAGCTCCTACACAGATACGCAGTATTTT,CASSYTDTQYF
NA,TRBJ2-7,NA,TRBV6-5,TGTGCCAGCAGGACCCGGACTCCCCTTAACGAGCAGTACTTC,CASRTRTPLNEQYF
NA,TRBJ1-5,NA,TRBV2,TGTGCCAGCAGTGCTAGCAATCAGCCCCAGCATTTT,CASSASNQPQHF
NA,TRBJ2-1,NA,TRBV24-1,TGTGCCACCAGCCCCCCCAACCGATACAATGAGCAGTTCTTC,CATSPPNRYNEQFF
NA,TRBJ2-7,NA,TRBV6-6,TGTGCCAGCTCCCGGCGCGACGAGCAGTACTTC,CASSRRDEQYF
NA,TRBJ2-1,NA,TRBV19,TGTGCCAGTAGTAGCCAAACCGGGACACCTCAGGGCAATGAGCAGTTCTTC,CASSSQTGTPQGNEQFF
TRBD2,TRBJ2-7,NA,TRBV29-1,TGCAGCGTGAAAGATATAGGCGGGAGAAACTCCTACGAGCAGTACTTC,CSVKDIGGRNSYEQYF
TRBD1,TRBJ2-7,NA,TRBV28,TGTGCCAGCAGTGAACAGGGGCCGAACTACGAGCAGTACTTC,CASSEQGPNYEQYF
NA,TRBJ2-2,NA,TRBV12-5,TGTGCTAGTGGTTTGGAGGAGATAACCGGGGAGCTGTTTTTT,CASGLEEITGELFF
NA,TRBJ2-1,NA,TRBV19,TGTGCCAGTAGTATTGGCGGACCTGCCTCCTACAATGAGCAGTTCTTC,CASSIGGPASYNEQFF
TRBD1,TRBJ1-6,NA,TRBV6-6,TGTGCCAGCAGTTACTCGACAGGGAGGGATTCACCCCTCCACTTT,CASSYSTGRDSPLHF
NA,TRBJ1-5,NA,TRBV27,TGTGCCAGCAGTTTAAAAAGAAACCAGCCCCAGCATTTT,CASSLKRNQPQHF
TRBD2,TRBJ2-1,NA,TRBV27,TGTGCCAGCAGCGGACTAGCGGGAGGGTATGAGCAGTTCTTC,CASSGLAGGYEQFF
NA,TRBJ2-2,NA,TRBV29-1,TGCAGCGCCCTTAGTGCCGGGGAGCTGTTTTTT,CSALSAGELFF
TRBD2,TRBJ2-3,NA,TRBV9,TGTGCCTCAGGGCTAGCGGGAGATACGCAGTATTTT,CASGLAGDTQYF
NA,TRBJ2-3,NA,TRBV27,TGTGCCAGCAGTTTGGTTTTGGGTACAGATACGCAGTATTTT,CASSLVLGTDTQYF
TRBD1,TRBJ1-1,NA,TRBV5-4,TGTGCCAGCAGTCCCGGGACAGGGGTTACTGAAGCTTTCTTT,CASSPGTGVTEAFF
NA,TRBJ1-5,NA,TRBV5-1,TGCGCCAGCAGCTTGGGCACAGGGCGACAGCCCCAGCATTTT,CASSLGTGRQPQHF
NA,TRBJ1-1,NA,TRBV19,TGTGCCAGTAGACCGGTTGGCACTGAAGCTTTCTTT,CASRPVGTEAFF
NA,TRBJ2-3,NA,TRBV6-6,TGTGCTCATAGGAACACAGATACGCAGTATTTT,CAHRNTDTQYF
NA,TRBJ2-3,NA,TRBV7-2,TGTGCCAGCAGCTTACCGGGCACAGATACGCAGTATTTT,CASSLPGTDTQYF
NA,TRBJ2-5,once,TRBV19,TGTGCCAGCTCTCAGCGGGAGACCCAGTACTTC,CASSQRETQYF
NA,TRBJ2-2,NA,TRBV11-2,TGTGCCAGCAGCTTAGGCGCCCATTACACCGGGGAGCCGTTTTTT,CASSLGAHYTGEPFF
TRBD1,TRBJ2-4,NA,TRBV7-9,TGTGCCAGCAGCCAGGGGGCCCCTGGGGGGCTGGCCAAAAACATTCAGTACTTC,CASSQGAPGGLAKNIQYF
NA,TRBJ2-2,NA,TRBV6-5,TGTGCCAGCAGCAAGGCCGGGACCGGGGAGCTGTTTTTT,CASSKAGTGELFF
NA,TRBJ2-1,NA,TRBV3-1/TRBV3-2,TGTGCCAGCAGCGCAAGCCGGAACTACAATGAGCAGTTCTTC,CASSASRNYNEQFF
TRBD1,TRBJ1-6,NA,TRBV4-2,TGTGCCAGCAGCCAAGAGCGGCGACAGGGGAATTCACCCCTCCACTTT,CASSQERRQGNSPLHF
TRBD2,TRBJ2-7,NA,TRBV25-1,TGTGCCAGCAGTGTCCTGGCGGGAGGGTACGAGCAGTACTTC,CASSVLAGGYEQYF
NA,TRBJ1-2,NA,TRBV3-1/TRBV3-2,TGTGCCAGCAGCCAAGAGGGCAGGGTTTATGGCTACACCTTC,CASSQEGRVYGYTF
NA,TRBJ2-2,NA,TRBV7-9,TGTGCCAGCAGCCCCCTGGGGAAGGACACCGGGGAGCTGTTTTTT,CASSPLGKDTGELFF
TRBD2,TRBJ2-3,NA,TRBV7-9,TGTGCCAGCAGCCCCTACCGACTAGCGGGCACAGATACGCAGTATTTT,CASSPYRLAGTDTQYF
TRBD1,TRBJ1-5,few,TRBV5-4,TGTGCCAGCAGCGTGGACAGGGGGGCTCAGCCCCAGCATTTT,CASSVDRGAQPQHF
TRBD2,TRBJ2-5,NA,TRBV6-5,TGTGCCAGCACGGGGGGGGCGTGGGAGACCCAGTACTTC,CASTGGAWETQYF
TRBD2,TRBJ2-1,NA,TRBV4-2,TGTGCCAGCAGCCAAGTCGGGCTAGCGGGAAACAATGAGCAGTTCTTC,CASSQVGLAGNNEQFF
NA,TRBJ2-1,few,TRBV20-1,TGCAGTGCTAGTAAGGGGGGGTCGAGCAATGAGCAGTTCTTC,CSASKGGSSNEQFF
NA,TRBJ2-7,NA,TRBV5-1,TGCGCCAGCAGCTTGGATGGGATCTCCTACGAGCAGTACTTC,CASSLDGISYEQYF
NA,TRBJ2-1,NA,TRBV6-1,TGTGCCAGCAGTGAAGCGGAGTCCTACAATGAGCAGTTCTTC,CASSEAESYNEQFF
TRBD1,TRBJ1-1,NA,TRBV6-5,TGTGCCACCTTTGGATCGACAGGGGAGGGCACTGAAGCTTTCTTT,CATFGSTGEGTEAFF
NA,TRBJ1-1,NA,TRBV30,TGTGCCTGGAGTGTACGGTCTTTGTGGGGTGAAGCTTTCTTT,CAWSVRSLWGEAFF
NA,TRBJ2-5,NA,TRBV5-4,TGTGCCAGCAGCCAAACACGGGGCATGGAAGAGACCCAGTACTTC,CASSQTRGMEETQYF
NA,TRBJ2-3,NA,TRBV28,TGTGCCAGCAAGGCAGGGGGGGGTCCAGATACGCAGTATTTT,CASKAGGGPDTQYF